The 9 T cell receptor beta chains below all came from one sample that was sequenced in a study of OX40 agonist ivuxolimab in advanced cancers. TCRdb keeps only in-frame clones here, not all; method: immunoSEQ multiplex PCR. The table lists tens of thousands of clones, about 88% of them singletons. The input for sequencing was CD4+ or CD8+ T cells sorted from blood, taken in a trial of the OX40 agonist ivuxolimab. Receptors originate from an adult with an advanced solid tumor such as melanoma, head and neck, liver or kidney cancer.

The sample holds one count of this clone. V usage is TRBV27 and J usage is TRBJ2-5; no firm D call. Germline loops: CDR1 MNHEY, CDR2 SMNVEV (reference sequence). The V and J ends lost 6 bases and 1 base respectively, with 18 bases between them. The CDR3 is made up of 16 amino acids. The CDR3 nucleotides are TGTGCCAGCAGGAACCCCCAGACGACGACCCAAGAGACCCAGTACTTC. This sequence encodes CASRNPQTTTQETQYF.

The chain couples TRBV2 to TRBJ2-6, with TRBD1 matching over 10 bases. CDR1 and CDR2 from the germline V gene are SNHLY and FYNNEI. V lost 6 bases and J lost 4; bases outside the gene matches: 9. The CDR3 covers 17 residues. Written as DNA, the CDR3 is TGTGCCAGCAGGCGGGACAGGGGTGCTCGCGGGGCCAACGTCCTGACTTTC. Translating it yields CASRRDRGARGANVLTF.

The chain couples TRBV19 to TRBJ2-1; 7 positions agree with TRBD1. CDR3 length: 13 amino acids. V dropped 4 bases and J dropped 7; count of bases not matched to a gene: 4. CDR1 is LNHDA and CDR2 is SQIVND in the germline V gene (reference sequence). This CDR3 is CASSTGQVNEQFF. The CDR3 DNA sequence: TGTGCCAGTAGTACCGGACAGGTTAATGAGCAGTTCTTC.

This chain links TRBV6-1 with TRBJ1-6; unclear D gene. Germline V gene data show CDR1 as MNHNS and CDR2 as SASEGT. Trimming pared 10 bases from V and 3 bases from J, leaving 13 bases between. The CDR3 has 14 residues. The CDR3 nucleotides are TGTGCCATTTTTACGCAGAACTATAATTCACCCCTCCACTTT. Its protein is CAIFTQNYNSPLHF.

The chain joins TRBV19 to TRBJ1-4, with D possibly being TRBD1 (6 bases). There are 16 residues in the CDR3. Germline CDR1 is LNHDA and CDR2 is SQIVND (reference sequence). V shed 5 bases and J shed 2 bases, with 15 bases lying between them. The DNA for the CDR3 is TGTGCCAGTAGTTCTCCCAGGGGAGATACTAATGAAAAACTGTTTTTT. Its translation is CASSSPRGDTNEKLFF.

This rearrangement joins TRBV6-5 to TRBJ2-5, with TRBD2 identical over 8 bases. This CDR3 spans 15 amino acids. From germline, CDR1 is MNHEY and CDR2 SVGAGI. The trim removed 2 bases at V and 9 bases at J, leaving 11 bases unmatched. CDR3 region: CASSYGSGASGSQYF. In DNA form, the CDR3 reads TGTGCCAGCAGTTACGGTAGCGGGGCATCCGGGTCCCAGTACTTC.

The genes are TRBV19 and TRBJ2-1; possibly TRBD1 or TRBD2 for D (6 bases each). Trimming cost V 6 bases and J 2 bases, with 8 bases left between them. CDR1 and CDR2 from the germline V gene are LNHDA and SQIVND (reference sequence). The CDR3 is made up of 13 amino acids. The chain's CDR3 is CASRRGAYNEQFF. The CDR3 region has the DNA TGTGCCAGTAGAAGGGGGGCCTACAATGAGCAGTTCTTC.

The chain employs TRBV5-5 and TRBJ1-5; D unclear. The V end was cut by 0 bases, the J end by 9 bases, with 16 bases between. The germline V gene has CDR1 SGHKS and CDR2 YYEKEE (reference sequence). CDR3 length: 15 amino acids. Here the CDR3 reads CASSLGTYSPGPQHF. For the CDR3, the DNA is TGTGCCAGCAGCTTGGGGACTTATTCCCCTGGGCCCCAGCATTTT.

This chain connects TRBV5-1 to TRBJ2-3; the D is unclear. From germline, CDR1 is SGHRS and CDR2 YFSETQ. The length of the CDR3 is 16 residues. Trimming removed 0 bases at V and 0 bases at J, with 11 bases between. The CDR3 loop reads CASSLEGRPSTDTQYF. In DNA form, the CDR3 reads TGCGCCAGCAGCTTGGAAGGCAGGCCAAGCACAGATACGCAGTATTTT.